This T cell receptor beta chain was captured in a study of T cell changes during pregnancy in multiple sclerosis. Some clones are missing from TCRdb's copy, which holds only in-frame ones; the method was immunoSEQ multiplex PCR. The sample lists tens of thousands of clones, roughly 92% occurring once. This clone was recorded a few times. Germline V gene sequence: CDR1 SGHNT, CDR2 YYREEE (reference sequence). The CDR3 is made up of 13 amino acids. Trimming stripped 0 bases from V and 4 bases from J, with 7 bases between. The specimen was CD4+ T cells from peripheral blood mononuclear cells, collected in the third trimester of pregnancy. This clonotype was obtained from a female donor with multiple sclerosis, enrolled in a pregnancy study. The chain carries TRBV5-4 and TRBJ1-2; TRBD1 is a possible D gene (6 bases). The CDR3 DNA reads TGTGCCAGCAGCTTGGACAGGGCCTATGGCTACACCTTC. Protein: CASSLDRAYGYTF.